Below, 4 T cell receptor beta chains from the same sample are listed, as sequenced in a study of Graves' ophthalmopathy and Graves' hyperthyroidism. Scientists amplified the TCR beta CDR3 regions from RNA transcripts. HTBI-primed RT-PCR formed the first round, and a multiplex PCR formed the second. MiXCR, run by TCRdb on the multiplex PCR reads, gives a single entry per CDR3 protein. This sample has about 390,000 distinct CDR3 sequences, with roughly 14% found just once. Sequencing was performed on peripheral blood. These receptors were collected from a young woman with stable Graves' hyperthyroidism.

This clonotype has a count of ten or more. This sequence joins TRBV10-2 and TRBJ2-2; perhaps TRBD2 as D (6 bases). Per germline, CDR1 WSHSY and CDR2 SAAADI. V shed 10 bases and J shed 4 bases, with 34 bases lying between them. The CDR3 has 20 residues. CDR3 sequence reads: CATRVILKFMGRGGTGELFF. CDR3 DNA: TGCGCCACCAGAGTAATCCTGAAGTTCATGGGGCGGGGAGGCACCGGGGAGCTGTTTTTT.

This clonotype was observed many times. J is TRBJ1-1 and V is TRBV6-1; D is unclear. The CDR3 sequence is 12 residues long. V was trimmed by 6 bases and J by 2 bases, leaving 7 bases between them. Germline CDR1 reads MNHNS; CDR2 reads SASEGT. CDR3 in DNA: TGTGCCAGCAGGGAGGTTAACACTGAAGCTTTCTTT. Its translation is CASREVNTEAFF.

Many counts were recorded for this clonotype. The chain couples TRBV6-1 to TRBJ2-7; no reliable D call. Germline loops: CDR1 MNHNS, CDR2 SASEGT. The CDR3 is 13 residues long. V lost 6 bases and J lost 1, with 10 bases in between. The CDR3 protein is CASRDTLSYEQYF. CDR3 DNA: TGTGCCAGCAGGGATACTCTTTCCTACGAGCAGTACTTC.

This clonotype was found many times. V gene TRBV12-3 or TRBV12-4 combines with J gene TRBJ2-7; 8 bases map to TRBD1. Germline trimming cut 5 bases from V and 7 bases from J; bases unmatched to any gene: 10. There are 14 residues in the CDR3. The CDR3 spells CASSLTGAAGEQYF. As DNA, the CDR3 is TGTGCCAGCAGTCTGACAGGGGCCGCGGGGGAGCAGTACTTC.